This record concerns one TCR beta chain sequence. Its antigen is still unknown. Time point given: cycle 4 day 1 (C4D1), after more than five weeks of nivolumab. Brentuximab vedotin exposure varied, and every patient relapsed after autologous stem cell transplantation. Researchers used magnetic negative selection to pull out pure CD4+ T cells from thawed PBMCs. This specimen comes from a study of PD-1 blockade in classical Hodgkin lymphoma. Points from the study as a whole: Compared with baseline, CD4+ but not CD8+ TCR diversity had risen significantly by C4D1. A reduction in baseline TCR diversity was reportedly seen in newly diagnosed patients relative to healthy donors.

Between the trimmed V and J ends, which lost 5 bases and 1 base, there was a span of 8 bases. CDR3 length equals 14 residues. CDR1 is SGHTA and CDR2 is FQGTGA in the germline V gene. Profiling relied on immunoSEQ multiplex PCR, and the TCRdb table lists in-frame clones only, not all of them. The sample consists of 25,000 to 35,000 clones, over 75% of them appearing once. The rearrangement links TRBV7-3 to TRBJ2-2; D gene uncertain. The sequence came from a human donor with classical Hodgkin lymphoma. Sequencing used CD4+ T cells from blood, obtained before the fourth cycle of nivolumab. CDR3 sequence reads: CASSLLRNTGELFF. DNA of the CDR3: TGTGCCAGCAGCCTACTTAGGAACACCGGGGAGCTGTTTTTT.